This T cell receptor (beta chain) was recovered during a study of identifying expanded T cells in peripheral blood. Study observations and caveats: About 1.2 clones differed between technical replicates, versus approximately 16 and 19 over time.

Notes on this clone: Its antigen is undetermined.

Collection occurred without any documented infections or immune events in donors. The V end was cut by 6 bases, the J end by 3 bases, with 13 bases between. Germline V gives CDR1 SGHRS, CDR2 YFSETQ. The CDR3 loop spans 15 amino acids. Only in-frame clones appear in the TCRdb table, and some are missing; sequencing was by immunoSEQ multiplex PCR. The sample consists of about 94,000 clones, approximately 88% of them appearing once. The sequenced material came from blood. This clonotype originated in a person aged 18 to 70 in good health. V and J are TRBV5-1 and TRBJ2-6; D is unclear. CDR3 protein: CASTSRADGANVLTF. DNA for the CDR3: TGCGCCAGCACCTCCCGGGCAGATGGGGCCAACGTCCTGACTTTC.